This TCR beta chain was sequenced in a study of cytomegalovirus exposure and HLA in healthy donors. In the study overall: An early data release held tens of millions of unique TCRs from HLA-typed donors.

Points from the study as a whole: Fewer N-insertions (relative to the 666-donor mean) were reportedly seen in an Asian-associated ancestry cluster in a later analysis. Among TCR sequences, most were rare, though some public TCRs appeared in many donors. Per published accounts, TCR beta sequences correctly predicted the HLA-A and HLA-B alleles of most subjects.

The PCR contained 60 Vbeta and 13 Jbeta primers. The table came from immunoSEQ multiplex PCR; TCRdb's copy has only in-frame clones and leaves some out. Of some 190,000 clones listed, more than 60% are singletons. Comments on this clone: Its antigen is unknown.

Unmatched junction bases numbered 8, after V lost 3 bases and J lost 4 bases. This CDR3 is 16 amino acids long. The germline gives CDR1 SEHNR, CDR2 FQNEAQ (reference sequence). The rearrangement joins TRBV7-9 to TRBJ1-4; TRBD1 agrees at 7 bases. Sequenced material: PBMCs. The receptor was derived from a man aged 18 to 29 in good health and CMV-seronegative. The CDR3, as DNA: TGTGCCAGCAGCTTCCCGACAGGGACCGTTAATGAAAAACTGTTTTTT. Its translation: CASSFPTGTVNEKLFF.